Presented here are 17 T cell receptor beta chains from one specimen sequenced in a study of T-cell memory formation after mild COVID-19. TCRdb reanalysed the 5' RACE reads using MiXCR and keeps one entry per CDR3 protein. The profile shows 300,000 to 350,000 distinct CDR3 sequences, more than 13% of them singletons. Sequencing input: PBMCs or a T cell subset sorted from them (not recorded which). Source of these receptors: a man between 18 and 35 years old who had mild COVID-19 (a few samples of this study predate the infection). Cell type and time point are not known.

The rearrangement links TRBV7-2 to TRBJ2-1; D gene uncertain. CDR1 is SGHTA, CDR2 FQGNSA, per germline. With 5 bases removed from V and 12 bases from J, the gap between germline ends came to 20 bases. The CDR3 runs to 14 residues. The CDR3 nucleotides read TGTGCCAGCAGCCGCCGTTTTATGTCGGTTGGGCAGTTCTTC. Translating it yields CASSRRFMSVGQFF. Full variable domain (missing parts from reference TRBV7-2 and TRBJ2-1): GAGVSQSPSNKVTEKGKDVELRCDPISGHTALYWYRQSLGQGLEFLIYFQGNSAPDKSGLPSDRFSAERTGGSVSTLTIQRTQQEDSAVYLCASSRRFMSVGQFFGPGTRLTVL.

This clonotype appeared a few times. The rearrangement uses TRBV9 and TRBJ2-2; D is possibly TRBD1 or TRBD2 (6 bases each). This CDR3 is built from 17 residues. Per the germline V gene, CDR1 is SGDLS and CDR2 is YYNGEE. Trimming took off 0 bases at V and 0 bases at J, with 12 bases between the two ends. CDR3 protein: CASSVGTGASNTGELFF. DNA for the CDR3: TGTGCCAGCAGCGTAGGTACGGGGGCTTCGAACACCGGGGAGCTGTTTTTT.

V and J are TRBV7-9 and TRBJ2-2, with D possibly matching TRBD2 (6 bases). Trimming pared 5 bases from V and 6 bases from J, leaving 10 bases between. CDR3 length equals 13 residues. Germline V gene sequence: CDR1 SEHNR, CDR2 FQNEAQ (reference sequence). The CDR3: CASSHGGAGELFF. DNA of the CDR3: TGTGCCAGCAGCCACGGCGGGGCCGGGGAGCTGTTTTTT.

This clonotype was counted between two and nine times. This rearrangement joins TRBV7-2 to TRBJ2-2; TRBD1 agrees at 10 bases. The CDR3 runs to 15 residues. With 5 bases clipped from V and 7 bases from J, the junction kept 7 bases outside the gene matches. Per the germline V gene, CDR1 is SGHTA and CDR2 is FQGNSA. In DNA, the CDR3 is TGTGCCAGCAGCCGGGACAGGGGTTGGATCGGGGAGCTGTTTTTT. This encodes CASSRDRGWIGELFF. The variable domain in full, completed from reference TRBV7-2 and TRBJ2-2, reads GAGVSQSPSNKVTEKGKDVELRCDPISGHTALYWYRQSLGQGLEFLIYFQGNSAPDKSGLPSDRFSAERTGGSVSTLTIQRTQQEDSAVYLCASSRDRGWIGELFFGEGSRLTVL.

This clonotype was counted only a few times. This chain links TRBV6-6 with TRBJ1-3; no reliable D call. The CDR3 is 14 amino acids. Trimming left V 2 bases short and J 0 bases short, with 5 bases between. Germline V gives CDR1 MNHNY, CDR2 SVGAGI (reference sequence). The CDR3 region has the DNA TGTGCCAGCAGTTACGGGGACTCTGGAAACACCATATATTTT. Amino acids: CASSYGDSGNTIYF.

The gene calls are TRBV5-4 and TRBJ2-6; D is unresolved. The length of the CDR3 is 15 residues. Trimming cost V 4 bases and J 4 bases, with 12 bases left between them. Germline lookup yields CDR1 SGHNT and CDR2 YYREEE (reference sequence). CDR3 loop: CASSNLSSGANVLTF. DNA of the CDR3: TGTGCCAGCAGCAACCTAAGCTCCGGGGCCAACGTCCTGACTTTC.

The gene calls are TRBV6-2 or TRBV6-3 and TRBJ2-7; no clear D. The CDR3 has 13 amino acids. The V end was cut by 6 bases, the J end by 2 bases, with 11 bases between. Germline CDR1 is MNHEY and CDR2 is SVGEGT. CDR3 DNA: TGTGCCAGCAGGACGGGCCGTACCTACGAGCAGTACGTC. This sequence encodes CASRTGRTYEQYV.

The chain recombines TRBV11-2 with TRBJ1-5, with D unclear. In germline, CDR1 is SGHAT, CDR2 FQNNGV. Deletions cut 0 bases from V and 6 bases from J, with 6 bases between. This CDR3 spans 13 amino acids. The DNA for the CDR3 is TGTGCCAGCAGCTTAGATCGGGTTCAGCCCCAGCATTTT. Translating gives CASSLDRVQPQHF.

The gene calls are TRBV7-2 and TRBJ2-3; weak D call: TRBD1 (6 bases). Trimming took off 5 bases at V and 2 bases at J, with 11 bases between the two ends. This CDR3 is 14 amino acids long. CDR1 and CDR2 from the germline V gene are SGHTA and FQGNSA. The CDR3 region has the DNA TGTGCCAGCAGCAGACAGGCCGCCACAGATACGCAGTATTTT. Translating gives CASSRQAATDTQYF. The full variable domain, completed using reference TRBV7-2 and TRBJ2-3, is GAGVSQSPSNKVTEKGKDVELRCDPISGHTALYWYRQSLGQGLEFLIYFQGNSAPDKSGLPSDRFSAERTGGSVSTLTIQRTQQEDSAVYLCASSRQAATDTQYFGPGTRLTVL.

In its sample, this clonotype was seen a few times. The chain is built from TRBV20-1 and TRBJ1-5, with 9 bases that match TRBD1. The germline gives CDR1 DFQATT, CDR2 SNEGSKA (reference sequence). V shed 6 bases and J 7 bases; nucleotides not matched to a gene: 7. The CDR3 totals 13 residues. The CDR3 loop reads CSAGTGQGQPQHF. CDR3 coding DNA: TGCAGTGCCGGCACGGGACAGGGCCAGCCCCAGCATTTT.

This clonotype was picked up a small number of times. The CDR3 DNA reads as TGTGCCAGCAGCCAGGTTTTTGGGGGGACCACTGAAGCTTTCTTT. Translating it yields CASSQVFGGTTEAFF. This chain connects TRBV7-9 to TRBJ1-1, with a weak D call TRBD1 (5 bases). V was clipped by 5 bases and J by 4 bases, with 17 bases between them. The CDR3 consists of 15 residues. CDR1 SEHNR and CDR2 FQNEAQ come from the germline V gene (reference sequence).

This clonotype appeared many times. The V gene is TRBV28, the J gene TRBJ2-7; maybe TRBD1 (7 bases). Germline V gives CDR1 MDHEN, CDR2 SYDVKM. The CDR3 covers 14 residues. V shed 1 base and J shed 1 base, with 8 bases lying between them. The CDR3, as DNA: TGTGCCAGCAGTTTATCAGGGGGGTCCTACGAGCAGTACTTC. Translating it yields CASSLSGGSYEQYF. The complete variable domain, with remaining parts taken from reference TRBV28 and TRBJ2-7, reads DVKVTQSSRYLVKRTGEKVFLECVQDMDHENMFWYRQDPGLGLRLIYFSYDVKMKEKGDIPEGYSVSREKKERFSLILESASTNQTSMYLCASSLSGGSYEQYFGPGTRLTVT.

In this sample, this clonotype turned up a few times. This chain uses TRBV12-3 or TRBV12-4 with TRBJ1-2; D remains unclear. Trimming stripped 6 bases from V and 5 bases from J, with 7 bases between. The length of the CDR3 is 11 residues. The CDR3 spells CASRREYGYTF. The CDR3 DNA is TGTGCCAGCAGGAGGGAATATGGCTACACCTTC.

In its sample, this clonotype was seen many times. The genes are TRBV5-4 and TRBJ2-2; 14 nucleotides match TRBD2. CDR3 length equals 19 residues. The junction had 9 bases not matched to a gene; V was cut back by 4 bases and J by 1 base. Germline V gene sequence: CDR1 SGHNT, CDR2 YYREEE (reference sequence). The CDR3 coding sequence is TGTGCCAGCAGCATGCCGGGACTAGCGGGGGAGATGAACACCGGGGAGCTGTTTTTT. This translates into CASSMPGLAGEMNTGELFF.

V usage is TRBV27 and J usage is TRBJ1-5, with D hard to call. This CDR3 has 14 amino acids. In germline, CDR1 is MNHEY, CDR2 SMNVEV (reference sequence). Trimming left V 6 bases short and J 0 bases short, with 9 bases between. The DNA for the CDR3 is TGTGCCAGCAGCATAAGTCATAGCAATCAGCCCCAGCATTTT. Amino acids: CASSISHSNQPQHF.

This clonotype has a handful of counts. The chain combines TRBV12-3 or TRBV12-4 with TRBJ1-5, with a weak D call TRBD1 (6 bases). The CDR3 spans 17 residues. V was cut by 7 bases and J by 3 bases, with 22 bases left in between. Here the CDR3 reads CASTPYAGGPHNQPQHF. The CDR3 nucleotides read TGTGCCAGCACTCCATACGCGGGGGGCCCTCACAATCAGCCCCAGCATTTT.

The rearrangement links TRBV12-3 or TRBV12-4 to TRBJ1-2; 8 nucleotides line up with TRBD1. The CDR3 length is 14 residues. V trimming: 5 bases; J trimming: 4 bases; junction bases outside the gene matches: 6. The CDR3 is CASSIRGQGYGYTF. DNA of the CDR3: TGTGCCAGCAGTATACGCGGACAGGGCTATGGCTACACCTTC.